This T cell receptor beta chain comes out of a study of long-term antiretroviral therapy in people with HIV. At the level of the study: It was about a decade before the 2015 immediate-ART recommendation that the earliest samples were taken. Study outcomes and limitations: Controls exceeded HIV repertoires in CDR3 length range. Adherence to ART, viral resistance and therapy changes lacked any data.

The V end was cut by 1 base, the J end by 8 bases, with 12 bases between. Germline CDR1 reads SEHNR; CDR2 reads FQNEAQ (reference sequence). The CDR3 sequence is 14 residues long. Version v3.0 of the immunoSEQ assay ran at survey level. Some clones are missing from TCRdb's copy, which holds only in-frame ones; the method was immunoSEQ multiplex PCR. Of under 30,000 clones listed, about 95% are singletons. In this sample, this clone turned up once. Its antigen is unknown. Sample: unsorted PBMCs, taken roughly 6.3 years after starting antiretroviral therapy. The V call is TRBV7-9, the J call TRBJ2-1, with no clear D. This TCR was sampled from a man aged 25 to 40 with HIV. Written as DNA, the CDR3 is TGTGCCAGCAGCTTAGGCGTGGCGGTGGATGAGCAGTTCTTC. Its translation: CASSLGVAVDEQFF.